The clone carrying this T cell receptor delta chain was detected only a few times. A far more abundant clone sits one base away, making this likely a read error. The same CDR3 is also encoded by other DNA sequences in this sample. The CDR3 contains 18 residues. The V and J ends lost 5 bases and 5 bases, in that order; junction bases with no gene match: 20. Germline V gives CDR1 GEAIGNYY, CDR2 EKD. The data were taken from a study of γδ T cells in repeated Plasmodium falciparum infection. TCRdb re-called the multiplex PCR reads with CATT. The data show some 100,000 delta-chain clones, with about 1.5% seen just once and under 10% held by the top ten. Vgamma9/Vdelta2+ and Vdelta2-negative gammadelta T cells were flow-sorted from PBMC for bulk sequencing.

The chain has TRDV2 and TRDJ1; the match to TRDD3 covers 9 bases. Here the J gene came from matching the DNA to germline, since TCRdb omits it. Sample: gamma-delta T cells from blood. This TCR came from a pool of human donors (malaria-infected and uninfected, not separated). CDR3 in DNA: TGTGCCTGTGTCAGTGTGGCTGGGGGATCTAGTCAAACTGATAAACTCATCTTT. Protein product: CACVSVAGGSSQTDKLIF.